The 18 T cell receptor beta chains below were found in one sample sequenced in a study of blood T cell repertoires in COVID-19. Assay used: immunoSEQ multiplex PCR; TCRdb lists only in-frame clones, some missing. The sample holds fewer than 200,000 clones, less than 90% seen once. Sequencing was done on a sample of PBMCs or T cells enriched from blood (not recorded which). The origin of the receptors is a woman in her forties or fifties who had recovered from COVID-19.

This clone appeared once. The chain combines TRBV12-3 or TRBV12-4 with TRBJ1-3; no definite D call. The CDR3 is 13 residues long. V lost 5 bases to trimming and J lost 0 bases, with 5 bases between them. Here the CDR3 DNA reads TGTGCCAGCAGTCCGTCCTCTGGAAACACCATATATTTT. Translating it yields CASSPSSGNTIYF.

The rearrangement uses TRBV2 and TRBJ1-1; the match to TRBD1 covers 8 bases. The CDR3 length is 14 residues. Germline V gene sequence: CDR1 SNHLY, CDR2 FYNNEI. The V and J ends lost 11 bases and 0 bases, in that order; junction bases with no gene match: 8. The CDR3, as DNA: TGTGCCGCCCTGGCAGGGGGCCTGAACACTGAAGCTTTCTTT. As protein: CAALAGGLNTEAFF.

The rearrangement links TRBV18 to TRBJ2-2; 8 nucleotides align to TRBD1. V lost 0 bases, J lost 4 bases, and 7 bases stayed unmatched. The CDR3 totals 17 residues. In germline, CDR1 is KGHSH, CDR2 LQKENI. CDR3 in DNA: TGTGCCAGCTCACCACCGGGCCAGGGGGCCCGCACCGGGGAGCTGTTTTTT. It codes for CASSPPGQGARTGELFF.

This chain uses TRBV6-1 with TRBJ2-7; a possible D gene is TRBD2 (7 bases). Germline-derived CDR1 and CDR2 are MNHNS and SASEGT. Trimming took 0 bases from V and 7 from J, leaving 16 bases between them. This CDR3 is 15 amino acids long. The DNA of the CDR3 is TGTGCCAGCAGTGAAGCGCTGGGACAAGCGGGAGAGCAGTACGTC. It is translated as CASSEALGQAGEQYV.

This clone was seen once. The rearrangement joins TRBV7-9 to TRBJ2-7, with 10 bases aligning to TRBD2. Germline trimming cut 1 base from V and 6 bases from J; bases unmatched to any gene: 3. This CDR3 region has 14 residues. The germline V gene has CDR1 SEHNR and CDR2 FQNEAQ (reference sequence). The CDR3 loop reads CASSLEIAGGEQYV. The CDR3 nucleotides are TGTGCCAGCAGCTTAGAGATAGCGGGAGGCGAGCAGTACGTC.

Only one count was recorded for this clone. The chain is built from TRBV5-5 and TRBJ2-3, with D perhaps matching TRBD2 (6 bases). The V gene lost 3 bases and the J gene lost 7 bases, with 21 bases spanning the gap. The V gene's germline CDR1 is SGHKS and CDR2 YYEKEE (reference sequence). The CDR3 consists of 16 residues. As DNA, the CDR3 is TGTGCCAGCAGCTCAAGCCCGGGGACTGACGGAAATACGCAGTATTTT. Translating gives CASSSSPGTDGNTQYF.

This clone was detected a few times. CDR3 sequence (DNA): TGTGCCAGCAGTACGGTCCTTCTGGAGGAACCGTTCTTC. Its translation: CASSTVLLEEPFF. The rearrangement uses TRBV28 and TRBJ2-1; perhaps TRBD2 as D (5 bases). The CDR3 loop spans 13 amino acids. Per germline, CDR1 MDHEN and CDR2 SYDVKM. Trimming stripped 5 bases from V and 15 bases from J, with 20 bases between.

The chain is built from TRBV19 and TRBJ1-5, with 9 bases fitting TRBD1. V trimming: 5 bases; J trimming: 2 bases; junction bases outside the gene matches: 4. Germline CDR1 is LNHDA and CDR2 is SQIVND (reference sequence). CDR3 length: 15 amino acids. The CDR3 coding sequence is TGTGCCAGTAGTTTGGGACAGGGAGGCAATCAGCCCCAGCATTTT. Its translation: CASSLGQGGNQPQHF.

The J gene is TRBJ1-1, the V gene TRBV7-2; D is undetermined. Germline V gene lookup returns CDR1 SGHTA and CDR2 FQGNSA. V lost 1 base and J 3 bases, leaving 9 bases between the germline ends. The CDR3 runs to 14 residues. The CDR3 protein is CASSLVSQYTEAFF. In nucleotides, the CDR3 is TGTGCCAGCAGCTTAGTATCCCAGTACACTGAAGCTTTCTTT.

This chain connects TRBV12-3 or TRBV12-4 to TRBJ1-2; tentatively, D is TRBD1 (6 bases). The length of the CDR3 is 13 residues. The germline V and J ends were trimmed by 7 bases and 4 bases, with 13 bases remaining between them. CDR3 sequence reads: CASITDSVYGYTF. The CDR3, as DNA: TGTGCCAGCATCACGGACAGCGTCTATGGCTACACCTTC.

This clone counts as medium-sized. The genes are TRBV2 and TRBJ2-2, with 8 bases that match TRBD1. Per the germline V gene, CDR1 is SNHLY and CDR2 is FYNNEI. The CDR3 spans 15 residues. V shed 6 bases, J shed 1 base, and the junction held 4 bases outside the gene matches. CDR3 loop: CASSPGQENTGELFF. The DNA of the CDR3 is TGTGCCAGCAGCCCGGGACAGGAGAACACCGGGGAGCTGTTTTTT. Drawing the rest from reference TRBV2 and TRBJ2-2, the complete variable domain is EPEVTQTPSHQVTQMGQEVILRCVPISNHLYFYWYRQILGQKVEFLVSFYNNEISEKSEIFDDQFSVERPDGSNFTLKIRSTKLEDSAMYFCASSPGQENTGELFFGEGSRLTVL.

This clone appeared a single time. This sequence joins TRBV6-5 and TRBJ1-1; a weak D match, TRBD1 (5 bases). V lost 6 bases and J 3 bases, leaving 11 bases between the germline ends. The V gene's germline CDR1 is MNHEY and CDR2 SVGAGI. The CDR3 is 13 residues long. CDR3 residues: CASRTVVYTEAFF. Here the CDR3 DNA reads TGTGCCAGCAGGACAGTTGTCTACACTGAAGCTTTCTTT.

This chain uses TRBV7-9 with TRBJ1-1; 10 nucleotides line up with TRBD1. The J segment lost 4 bases and the V segment lost 5 bases, leaving 13 bases of the junction unmatched. The germline V gene has CDR1 SEHNR and CDR2 FQNEAQ (reference sequence). This CDR3 is 17 amino acids long. CDR3 sequence reads: CASSPLLGTGVGTEAFF. The CDR3 DNA follows: TGTGCCAGCAGCCCTCTGCTTGGGACAGGGGTTGGCACTGAAGCTTTCTTT.

This chain joins TRBV2 and TRBJ1-1; the match to TRBD1 covers 9 bases. CDR3 length: 12 amino acids. Germline V CDR1 and CDR2: SNHLY, FYNNEI. V was clipped by 9 bases and J by 4 bases; unmatched bases: 3. In DNA form, the CDR3 reads TGTGCCAGTCACAGGGGGCGCACTGAAGCTTTCTTT. This codes for CASHRGRTEAFF.

In this sample, this clone turned up once. The chain links TRBV4-3 to TRBJ1-1, with D possibly matching TRBD1 (6 bases). Germline CDR1 is LGHNA and CDR2 is YSLEER. V shed 0 bases and J shed 9 bases, with 26 bases lying between them. The CDR3 is 18 amino acids. CDR3 in amino acids: CASSQEASGTIGRGKAFF. CDR3 nucleotides: TGCGCCAGCAGCCAAGAAGCCTCAGGAACTATAGGCAGGGGCAAAGCTTTCTTT.

This chain connects TRBV6-4 to TRBJ1-1; D gene ambiguous. Germline lookup yields CDR1 MRHNA and CDR2 SNTAGT. This CDR3 region has 13 residues. Deletions cut 3 bases from V and 4 bases from J, with 9 bases between. CDR3 sequence: CASSESRSTEAFF. CDR3 sequence (DNA): TGTGCCAGCAGTGAGAGCCGTTCCACTGAAGCTTTCTTT.

The V gene is TRBV5-4, the J gene TRBJ2-2; 10 positions match TRBD2. The CDR3 has 17 amino acids. With V trimmed by 1 base and J by 7 bases, 10 bases remained unmatched. CDR1 is SGHNT, CDR2 YYREEE, per germline (reference sequence). CDR3 DNA sequence: TGTGCCAGCAGCTTGATGGTCCTAGCGGGAGAGGGCGGGGAGCTGTTTTTT. Protein sequence: CASSLMVLAGEGGELFF.

V usage is TRBV1 and J usage is TRBJ2-7; TRBD2 is the table's D call, not checked against the DNA. TRBV1 is a pseudogene. This CDR3 has 12 residues. CDR3 sequence reads: CTSSQERYEQYV. CDR3 coding DNA: TGCACCAGCAGCCAAGAGAGATACGAGCAGTACGTC.